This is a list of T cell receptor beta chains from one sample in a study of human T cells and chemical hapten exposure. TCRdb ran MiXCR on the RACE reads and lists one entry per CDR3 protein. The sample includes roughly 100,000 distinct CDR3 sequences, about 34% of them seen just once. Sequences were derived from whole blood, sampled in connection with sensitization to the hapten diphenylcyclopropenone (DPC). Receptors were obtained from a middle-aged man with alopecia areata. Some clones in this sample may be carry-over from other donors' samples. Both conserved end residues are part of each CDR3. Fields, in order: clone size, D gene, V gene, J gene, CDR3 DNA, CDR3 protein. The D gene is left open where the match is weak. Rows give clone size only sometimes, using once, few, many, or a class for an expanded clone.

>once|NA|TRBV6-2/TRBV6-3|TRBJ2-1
TGTGCCAGCAGTGAATATCGGGGCATTGGGTCCTACAATGAGCAGTTCTTC
CASSEYRGIGSYNEQFF
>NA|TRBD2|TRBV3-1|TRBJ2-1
TGTGCCAGCGGGGTAGCGGGAGGAAATGAGCAGTTCTTC
CASGVAGGNEQFF
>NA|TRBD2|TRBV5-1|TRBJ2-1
TGCGCCAGCAGCTATAGCGGGGCCCAGAGCTCCTACAATGAGCAGTTCTTC
CASSYSGAQSSYNEQFF
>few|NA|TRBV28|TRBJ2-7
TGTGCCAGCAGGACCGGGACACCTTCCTACGAGCAGTACTTC
CASRTGTPSYEQYF
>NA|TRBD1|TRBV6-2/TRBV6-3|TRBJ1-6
TGTGCCAGCAAAAACGCCGCCGGGACAGATAATTCACCCCTCCACTTT
CASKNAAGTDNSPLHF
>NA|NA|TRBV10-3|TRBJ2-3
TGTGCCATCAGTGCTATGGGGGAGTTCCCAGATACGCAGTATTTT
CAISAMGEFPDTQYF
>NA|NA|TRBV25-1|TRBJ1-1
TGTGCCAGCAGTGAAGGATTGGGGTTCGGAAACACTGAAGCTTTCTTT
CASSEGLGFGNTEAFF
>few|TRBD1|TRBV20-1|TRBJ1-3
TGCAGTGCTAGAGCGGGACAGGACCCCCTCTCTGGAAACACCATATATTTT
CSARAGQDPLSGNTIYF
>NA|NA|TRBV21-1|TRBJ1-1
TGTGCCAGCAGCAAAGCAGGGGGGCGGAACACTGAAGCTTTCTTT
CASSKAGGRNTEAFF
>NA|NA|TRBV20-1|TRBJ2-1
TGCAGTGCTACCCTTGGGGGGGCGTACAATGAGCAGTTCTTC
CSATLGGAYNEQFF
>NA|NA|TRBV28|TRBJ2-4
TGTGCCAGCAGTGGGGGGGGCGCCAGAAACATTCAGTACTTC
CASSGGGARNIQYF
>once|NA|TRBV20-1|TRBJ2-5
TGCAGTGCTAGAACATGGCCGGACCAAGAGACCCAGTACTTC
CSARTWPDQETQYF
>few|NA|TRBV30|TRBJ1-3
TGTGCCTGGAGTGCCACTTTTTCTGGCACCATATATTTT
CAWSATFSGTIYF
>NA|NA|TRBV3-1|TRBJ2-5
TGTGCCAGCAGCCAAGAATGGGATCAAGAGACCCAGTACTTC
CASSQEWDQETQYF
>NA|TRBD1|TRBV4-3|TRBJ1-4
TGCGCCAGCAGCCAAGAGAGGACAGGGAAGTGGGAAAAACTGTTTTTT
CASSQERTGKWEKLFF
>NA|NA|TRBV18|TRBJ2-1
TGTGCCAGCTCATCAAGCGCGGTTAACAATGAGCAGTTCTTC
CASSSSAVNNEQFF
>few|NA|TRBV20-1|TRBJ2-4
TGCAGTGCAGAACCAGGGGAAACAGCCAAAAACATTCAGTACTTC
CSAEPGETAKNIQYF
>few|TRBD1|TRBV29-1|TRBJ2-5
TGCAGCGTTAATAGGCCGACAGGGATGGTAGAGACCCAGTACTTC
CSVNRPTGMVETQYF
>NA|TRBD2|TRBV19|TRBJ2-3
TGTGCCAGTAATAAGCGGGAGGGCACAGATACGCAGTATTTT
CASNKREGTDTQYF
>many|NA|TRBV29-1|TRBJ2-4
TGCAGCGTTGAAAACTTAGCAGGGAACATTCAGTACTTC
CSVENLAGNIQYF
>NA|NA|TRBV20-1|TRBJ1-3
TGCAGTGCGAATAGAGAGAACTCTGGAAACACCATATATTTT
CSANRENSGNTIYF
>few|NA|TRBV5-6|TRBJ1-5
TGTGCCAGCAGCTTTAGGGGACAGCCCCAGCATTTT
CASSFRGQPQHF
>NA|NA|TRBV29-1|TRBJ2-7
TGCAGCGTTGAAGAGAGCAGCGAGCAGTACTTC
CSVEESSEQYF
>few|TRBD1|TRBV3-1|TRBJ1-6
TGTGCCAGCAGCCAAGTCGCAGGGGGCAATTCACCCCTCCACTTT
CASSQVAGGNSPLHF
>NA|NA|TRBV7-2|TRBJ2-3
TGTGCCAGCAGCCTCGACGAAACAGATACGCAGTATTTT
CASSLDETDTQYF
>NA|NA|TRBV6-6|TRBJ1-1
TGTGCCAGCAGTTTCCAGGGGTTACAAGCTTTCTTT
CASSFQGLQAFF
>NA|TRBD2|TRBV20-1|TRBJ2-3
TGCAGTGCTGATACCGGGACTAGCGGCTTGAGGGATACGCAGTATTTT
CSADTGTSGLRDTQYF
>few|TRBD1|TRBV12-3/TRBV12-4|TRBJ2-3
TGTGCCAGCAGTTTACAGGGACAGGGACGCGATACGCAGTATTTT
CASSLQGQGRDTQYF
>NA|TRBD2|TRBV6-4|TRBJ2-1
TGTGCCAGCAGTGAAAGCGGACTAGCGATGAGCAATGAGCAGTTCTTC
CASSESGLAMSNEQFF
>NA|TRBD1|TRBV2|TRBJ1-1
TGTGCCAGCAGTGGGACGGACAGGGGAACGCCTGAAGCTTTCTTT
CASSGTDRGTPEAFF
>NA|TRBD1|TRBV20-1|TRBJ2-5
TGCAGTGCTAGAGCTAAGGACAGGTGGGAGACCCAGTACTTC
CSARAKDRWETQYF
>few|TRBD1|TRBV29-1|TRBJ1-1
TGCAGCGTTGACAGGGGGCAAGCAGAAGCTTTCTTT
CSVDRGQAEAFF
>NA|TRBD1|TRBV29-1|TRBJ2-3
TGCAGCGTCGGGACAGGAGGGACAGATACGCAGTATTTT
CSVGTGGTDTQYF
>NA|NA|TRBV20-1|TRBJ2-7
TGCAGTGCCTATGCGGTCGAGCAGTACTTC
CSAYAVEQYF
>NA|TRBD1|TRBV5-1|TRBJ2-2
TGCGCCAGCAGCATTATACAGGGGGACACCGGGGAGCTGTTTTTT
CASSIIQGDTGELFF
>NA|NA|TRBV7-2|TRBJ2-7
TGTGCCAGCAGCTTTGATTTCTCCTACGAGCAGTACTTC
CASSFDFSYEQYF
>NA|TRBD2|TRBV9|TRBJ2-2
TGTGCCAGCAACGGACTAGCGGGGCTGAACACCGGGGAGCTGTTTTTT
CASNGLAGLNTGELFF
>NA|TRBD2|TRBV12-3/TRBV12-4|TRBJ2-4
TGTGCCAGCACTTTTAGCGGGAGCTTTGCCAAAAACATTCAGTACTTC
CASTFSGSFAKNIQYF
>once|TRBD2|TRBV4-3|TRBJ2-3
TGCGCCAGCAGCCAGGCTAGCGGGACCTCCGATGCGCAGTATTTT
CASSQASGTSDAQYF
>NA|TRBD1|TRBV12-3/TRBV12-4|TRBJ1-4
TGTGCCAGCAGTCCGACAGGGGGTCTCGTTGAAAAACTGTTTTTT
CASSPTGGLVEKLFF
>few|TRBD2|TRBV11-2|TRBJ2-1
TGTGCCAGCAGCCCTAGGACTAGCGTACTCTCCTACAATGAGCAGTTCTTC
CASSPRTSVLSYNEQFF
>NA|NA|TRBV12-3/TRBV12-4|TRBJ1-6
TGTGCCAGCACTTTACAGCAGGGCAATTCACCCCTCCACTTT
CASTLQQGNSPLHF
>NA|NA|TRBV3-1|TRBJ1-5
TGTGCCAGCAGCCAGCCTGTTAGGGGCAGCAATCAGCCCCAGCATTTT
CASSQPVRGSNQPQHF
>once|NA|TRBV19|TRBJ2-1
TGTGCCAGTAGTAATAGACCCGGGACTCCGAACAATGAGCAGTTCTTC
CASSNRPGTPNNEQFF
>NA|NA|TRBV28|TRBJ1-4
TGTGCCAGCAGTTTATGGGACGGTAATGAAAAACTGTTTTTT
CASSLWDGNEKLFF
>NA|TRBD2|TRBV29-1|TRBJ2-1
TGCAGTGTCCGCACTAGCGGGAGGGTCAATGAGCAGTTCTTC
CSVRTSGRVNEQFF
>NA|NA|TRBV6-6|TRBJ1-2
TGTGCCAGCAGCCCAGACCTGGAGGGTTTGAACTATGGCTACACCTTC
CASSPDLEGLNYGYTF
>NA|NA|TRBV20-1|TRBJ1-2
TGCAGTGCTAGAGATTTAAGGGCCCTTTATGGCTACACCTTC
CSARDLRALYGYTF
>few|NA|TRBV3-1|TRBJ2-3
TGTGCCAGCAGCCAAAAGGCCAGCGATGATACGCAGTATTTT
CASSQKASDDTQYF
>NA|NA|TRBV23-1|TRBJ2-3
TGCGCCAGCAGTCATTACCGGGACCTGGAGGTTCTAAGCACAGATACGCAGTATTTT
CASSHYRDLEVLSTDTQYF
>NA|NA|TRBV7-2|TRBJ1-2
TGTGCCAGCAGACCCAGACAGGCCTCAACTGGCTACACCTTC
CASRPRQASTGYTF
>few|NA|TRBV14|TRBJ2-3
TGTGCCAGCAGCCAAGGGACGGATCGAGCGTGGGCAGATACGCAGTATTTT
CASSQGTDRAWADTQYF
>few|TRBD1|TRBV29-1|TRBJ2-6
TGCAGCGCATTGGGGGGACAGGGATCTGGGGCCAACGTCCTGACTTTC
CSALGGQGSGANVLTF
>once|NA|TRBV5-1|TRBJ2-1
TGCGCCAGCAGCCTAGGCGGACTACATAAGTACAATGAGCAGTTCTTC
CASSLGGLHKYNEQFF
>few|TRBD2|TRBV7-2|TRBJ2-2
TGTGCCAGCAGCCAACCCGGAGGACTAGCGAGAAGAAACACCGGGGAGCTGTTTTTT
CASSQPGGLARRNTGELFF
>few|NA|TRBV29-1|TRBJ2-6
TGCAGCGTTGGAGCCTCGGGCTCTGGGGCCAACGTCCTGACTTTC
CSVGASGSGANVLTF
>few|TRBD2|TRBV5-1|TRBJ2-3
TGCGCCAGCAGGTTAGCGGGAGACACAGATACGCAGTATTTT
CASRLAGDTDTQYF